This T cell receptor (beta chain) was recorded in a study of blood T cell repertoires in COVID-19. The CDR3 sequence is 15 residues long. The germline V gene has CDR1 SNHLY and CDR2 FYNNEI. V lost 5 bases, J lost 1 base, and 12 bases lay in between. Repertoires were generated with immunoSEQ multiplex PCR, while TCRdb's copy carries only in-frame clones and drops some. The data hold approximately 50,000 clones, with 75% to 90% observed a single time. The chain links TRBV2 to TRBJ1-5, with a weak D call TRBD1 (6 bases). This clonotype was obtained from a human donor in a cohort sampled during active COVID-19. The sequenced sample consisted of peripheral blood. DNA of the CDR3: TGTGCCAGCAGTATGGACAGCCCAAGCAATCAGCCCCAGCATTTT. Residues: CASSMDSPSNQPQHF.